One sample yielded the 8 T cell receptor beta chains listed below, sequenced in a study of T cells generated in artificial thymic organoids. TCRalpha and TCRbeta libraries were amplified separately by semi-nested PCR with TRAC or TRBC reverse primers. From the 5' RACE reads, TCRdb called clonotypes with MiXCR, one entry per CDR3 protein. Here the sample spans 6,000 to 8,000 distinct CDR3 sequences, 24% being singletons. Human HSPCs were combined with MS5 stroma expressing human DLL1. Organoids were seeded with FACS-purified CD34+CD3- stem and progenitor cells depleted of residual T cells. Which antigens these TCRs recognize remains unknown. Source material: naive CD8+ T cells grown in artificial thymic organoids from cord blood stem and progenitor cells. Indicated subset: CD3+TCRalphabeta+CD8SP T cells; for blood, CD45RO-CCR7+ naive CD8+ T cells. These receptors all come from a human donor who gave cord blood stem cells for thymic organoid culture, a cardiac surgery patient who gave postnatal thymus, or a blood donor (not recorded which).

CDR3 DNA: TGTGCCAGCAGTTCTACACCTTATAGCAATCAGCCCCAGCATTTT. This codes for CASSSTPYSNQPQHF. The chain combines TRBV27 with TRBJ1-5; D is uncertain. V was trimmed by 4 bases and J by 0 bases, leaving 10 bases between them. This CDR3 has 15 residues. Germline CDR1 and CDR2: MNHEY and SMNVEV (reference sequence).

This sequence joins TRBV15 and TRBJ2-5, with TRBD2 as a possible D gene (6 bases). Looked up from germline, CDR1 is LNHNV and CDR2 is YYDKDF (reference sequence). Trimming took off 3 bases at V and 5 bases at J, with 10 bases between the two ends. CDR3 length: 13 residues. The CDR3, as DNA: TGTGCCACCAGCAGCCGACTAGGGGAGACCCAGTACTTC. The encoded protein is CATSSRLGETQYF.

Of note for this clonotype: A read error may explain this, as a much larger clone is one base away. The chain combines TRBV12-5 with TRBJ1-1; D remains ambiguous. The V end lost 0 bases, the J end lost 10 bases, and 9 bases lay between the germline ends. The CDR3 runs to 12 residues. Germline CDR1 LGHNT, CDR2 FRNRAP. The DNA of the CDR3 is TGTGCTAGTGGTTTGGTGAAGGAGGGAGCTTTCTTT. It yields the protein CASGLVKEGAFF.

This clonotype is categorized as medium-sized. The CDR3 DNA reads as TGTGCCAGCAGTCCGGGACCGAACTATGGCTACACCTTC. Its translation is CASSPGPNYGYTF. This rearrangement joins TRBV12-3 or TRBV12-4 to TRBJ1-2, with D possibly matching TRBD1 (5 bases). The V gene lost 5 bases and the J gene lost 2 bases, with 9 bases spanning the gap. The CDR3 runs to 13 residues.

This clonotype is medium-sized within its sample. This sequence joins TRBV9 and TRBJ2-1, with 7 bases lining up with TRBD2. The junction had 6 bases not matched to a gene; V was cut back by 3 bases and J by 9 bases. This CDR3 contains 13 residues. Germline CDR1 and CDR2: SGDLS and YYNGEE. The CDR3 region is CASSGGRESEQFF. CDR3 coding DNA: TGTGCCAGCAGCGGGGGGAGGGAGAGTGAGCAGTTCTTC.

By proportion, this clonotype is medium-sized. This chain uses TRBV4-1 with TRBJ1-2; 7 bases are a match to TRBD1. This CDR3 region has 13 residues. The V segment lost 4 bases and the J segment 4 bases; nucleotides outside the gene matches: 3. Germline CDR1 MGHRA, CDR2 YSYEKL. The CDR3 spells CASSRDRAYGYTF. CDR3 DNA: TGCGCCAGCAGCCGAGACAGGGCCTATGGCTACACCTTC.

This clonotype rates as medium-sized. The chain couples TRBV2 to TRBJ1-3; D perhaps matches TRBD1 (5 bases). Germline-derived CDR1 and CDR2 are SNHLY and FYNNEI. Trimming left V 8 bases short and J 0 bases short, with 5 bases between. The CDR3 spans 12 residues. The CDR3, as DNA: TGTGCCAGCGGGGCCTCTGGAAACACCATATATTTT. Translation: CASGASGNTIYF.

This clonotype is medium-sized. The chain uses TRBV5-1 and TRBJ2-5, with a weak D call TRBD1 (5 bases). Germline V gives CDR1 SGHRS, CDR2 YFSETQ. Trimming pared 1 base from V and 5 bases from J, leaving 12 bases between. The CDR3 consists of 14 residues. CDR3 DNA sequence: TGCGCCAGCAGCTTGACAGGCCTCGGGGAGACCCAGTACTTC. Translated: CASSLTGLGETQYF.